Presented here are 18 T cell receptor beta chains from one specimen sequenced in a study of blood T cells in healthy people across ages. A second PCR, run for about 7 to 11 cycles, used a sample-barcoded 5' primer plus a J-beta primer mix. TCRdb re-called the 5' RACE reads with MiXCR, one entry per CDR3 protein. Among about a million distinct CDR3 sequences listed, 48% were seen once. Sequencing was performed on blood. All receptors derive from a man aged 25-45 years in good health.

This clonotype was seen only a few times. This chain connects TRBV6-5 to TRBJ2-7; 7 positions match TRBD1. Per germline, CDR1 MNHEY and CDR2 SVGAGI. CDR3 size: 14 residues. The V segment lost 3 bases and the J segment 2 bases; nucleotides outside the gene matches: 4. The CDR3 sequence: CASSYRQGAYEQYF. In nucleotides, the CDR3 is TGTGCCAGCAGTTATAGGCAGGGGGCCTACGAGCAGTACTTC.

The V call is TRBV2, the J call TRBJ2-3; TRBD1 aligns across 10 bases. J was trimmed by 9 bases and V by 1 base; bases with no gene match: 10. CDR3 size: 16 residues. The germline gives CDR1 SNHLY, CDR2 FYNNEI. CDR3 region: CASSEDDRGPRDTQYF. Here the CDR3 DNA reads TGTGCCAGCAGTGAAGATGACAGGGGGCCTAGAGACACGCAGTATTTT.

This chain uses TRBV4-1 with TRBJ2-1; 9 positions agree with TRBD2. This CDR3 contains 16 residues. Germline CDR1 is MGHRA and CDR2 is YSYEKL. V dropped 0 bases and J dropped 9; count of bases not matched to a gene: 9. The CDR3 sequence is CASSQEASGGFGEQFF. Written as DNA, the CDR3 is TGCGCCAGCAGCCAAGAGGCCAGCGGGGGGTTCGGTGAGCAGTTCTTC.

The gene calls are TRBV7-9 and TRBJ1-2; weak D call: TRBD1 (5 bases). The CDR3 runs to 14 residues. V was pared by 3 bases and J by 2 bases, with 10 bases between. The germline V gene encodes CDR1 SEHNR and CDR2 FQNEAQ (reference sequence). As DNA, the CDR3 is TGTGCCAGCAGCTTCGCAGGGACCAACTATGGCTACACCTTC. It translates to CASSFAGTNYGYTF.

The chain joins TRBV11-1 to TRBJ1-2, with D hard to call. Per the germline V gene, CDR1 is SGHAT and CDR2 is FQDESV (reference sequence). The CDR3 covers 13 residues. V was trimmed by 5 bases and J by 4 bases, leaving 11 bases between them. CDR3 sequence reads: CASSDGSAYGYTF. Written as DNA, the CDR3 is TGTGCCAGCAGCGATGGGAGCGCCTATGGCTACACCTTC.

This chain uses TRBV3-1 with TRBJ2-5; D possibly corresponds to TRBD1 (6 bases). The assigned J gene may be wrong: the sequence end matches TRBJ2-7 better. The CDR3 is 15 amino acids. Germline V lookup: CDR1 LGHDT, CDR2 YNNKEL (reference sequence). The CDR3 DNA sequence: TGTGCCAGCAGCCAAGATCCAGGACAGTTTTACGAGCAGTACTTC. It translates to CASSQDPGQFYEQYF.

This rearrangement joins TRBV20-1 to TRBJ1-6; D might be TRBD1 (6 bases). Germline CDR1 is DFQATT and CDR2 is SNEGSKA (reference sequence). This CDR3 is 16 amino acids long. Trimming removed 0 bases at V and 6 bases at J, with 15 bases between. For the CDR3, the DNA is TGCAGTGCTAGAGACCTAGGAGGAGGGGGTAATTCACCCCTCCACTTT. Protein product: CSARDLGGGGNSPLHF.

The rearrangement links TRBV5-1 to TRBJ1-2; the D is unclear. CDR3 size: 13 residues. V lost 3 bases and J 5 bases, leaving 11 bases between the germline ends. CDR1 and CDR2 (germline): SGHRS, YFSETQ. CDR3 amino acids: CASSSQSTYGYTF. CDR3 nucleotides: TGCGCCAGCAGCTCTCAGTCAACATATGGCTACACCTTC.

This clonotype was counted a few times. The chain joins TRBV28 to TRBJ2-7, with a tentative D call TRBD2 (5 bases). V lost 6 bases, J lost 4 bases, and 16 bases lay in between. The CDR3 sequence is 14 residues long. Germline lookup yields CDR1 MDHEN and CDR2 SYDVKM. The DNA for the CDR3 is TGTGCCAGCAGCCCCGAGAGGGTGTCTTACGAGCAGTACTTC. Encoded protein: CASSPERVSYEQYF.

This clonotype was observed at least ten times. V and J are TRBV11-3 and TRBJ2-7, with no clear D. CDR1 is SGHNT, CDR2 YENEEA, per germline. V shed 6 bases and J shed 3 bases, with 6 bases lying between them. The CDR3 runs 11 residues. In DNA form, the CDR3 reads TGTGCCAGCAGTGGTTACTACGAGCAGTACTTC. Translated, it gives CASSGYYEQYF.

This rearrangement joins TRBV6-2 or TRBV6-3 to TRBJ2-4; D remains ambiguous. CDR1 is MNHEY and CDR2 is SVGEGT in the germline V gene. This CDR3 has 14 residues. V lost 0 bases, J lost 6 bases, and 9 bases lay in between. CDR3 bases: TGTGCCAGCAGTTACTCAGCGACTTCAAACATTCAGTACTTC. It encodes CASSYSATSNIQYF.

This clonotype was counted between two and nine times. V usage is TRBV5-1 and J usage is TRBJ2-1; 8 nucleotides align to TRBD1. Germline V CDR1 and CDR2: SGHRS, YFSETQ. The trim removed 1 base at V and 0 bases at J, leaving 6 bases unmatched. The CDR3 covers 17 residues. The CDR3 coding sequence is TGCGCCAGCAGCTTGTCGGACAGGGCTCCCTCCTACAATGAGCAGTTCTTC. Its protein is CASSLSDRAPSYNEQFF.

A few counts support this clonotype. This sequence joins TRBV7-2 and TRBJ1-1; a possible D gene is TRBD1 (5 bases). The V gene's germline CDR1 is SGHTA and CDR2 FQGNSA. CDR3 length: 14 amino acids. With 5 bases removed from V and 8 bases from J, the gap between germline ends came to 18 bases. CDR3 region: CASSHSKRQSEAFF. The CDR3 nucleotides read TGTGCCAGCAGCCACTCGAAGCGACAGTCGGAAGCTTTCTTT.

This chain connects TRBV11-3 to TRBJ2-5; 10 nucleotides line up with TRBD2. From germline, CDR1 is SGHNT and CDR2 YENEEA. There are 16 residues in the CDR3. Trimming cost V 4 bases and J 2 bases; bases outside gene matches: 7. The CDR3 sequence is CASSYPLAGDQETQYF. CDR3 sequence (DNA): TGTGCCAGCAGCTACCCTCTAGCGGGGGATCAAGAGACCCAGTACTTC.

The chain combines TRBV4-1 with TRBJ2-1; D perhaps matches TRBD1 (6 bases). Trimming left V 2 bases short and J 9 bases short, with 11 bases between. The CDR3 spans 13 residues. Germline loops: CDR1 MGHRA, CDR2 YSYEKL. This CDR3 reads CASSQNTGCEQFF. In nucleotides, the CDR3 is TGCGCCAGCAGCCAAAATACAGGGTGTGAGCAGTTCTTC.

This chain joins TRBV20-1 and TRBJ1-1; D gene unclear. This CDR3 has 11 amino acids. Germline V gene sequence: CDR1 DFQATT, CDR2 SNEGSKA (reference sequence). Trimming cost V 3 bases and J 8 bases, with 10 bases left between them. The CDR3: CSASQVSEAFF. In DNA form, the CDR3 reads TGCAGTGCTAGCCAGGTTTCGGAAGCTTTCTTT.

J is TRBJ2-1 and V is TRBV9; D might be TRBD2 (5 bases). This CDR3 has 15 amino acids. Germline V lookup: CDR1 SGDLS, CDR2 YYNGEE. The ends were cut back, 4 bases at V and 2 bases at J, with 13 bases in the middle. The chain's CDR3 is CASSPNGVAYNEQFF. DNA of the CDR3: TGTGCCAGCAGCCCCAACGGGGTAGCCTACAATGAGCAGTTCTTC.

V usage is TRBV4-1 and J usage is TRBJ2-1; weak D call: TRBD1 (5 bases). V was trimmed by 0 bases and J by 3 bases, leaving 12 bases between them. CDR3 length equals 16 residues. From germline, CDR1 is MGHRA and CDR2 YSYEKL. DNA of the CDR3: TGCGCCAGCAGCCAAGATAGTGGGGCTTTCTACAATGAGCAGTTCTTC. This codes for CASSQDSGAFYNEQFF.